Presented here are 25 T cell receptor beta chains from one specimen sequenced in a study of low-dose radiotherapy and immunotherapy resistance in tumors. TRAV- and TRBV-specific primers were used for first-strand cDNA, which covered alpha and beta chains. With a constant-region primer and a V-primer adapter, TCRs were subjected to approximately 21 PCR cycles of amplification. Via MiXCR, TCRdb re-called the reads, giving one row per CDR3 protein. The data show more than 10,000 distinct CDR3 sequences, less than 65% seen once. Receptor source: a human donor with advanced metastatic prostate, ovarian, gallbladder or colorectal cancer (not recorded which). This table probably holds off-target reads from a library built for another chain.

The V gene is TRBV21-1, the J gene TRBJ1-5; the D segment call TRBD1 is taken from the table without a DNA check. TRBV21-1 is a pseudogene segment. There are 17 residues in the CDR3. The CDR3 region has the DNA TGTGCCAGCAGCAAATTGGGAAAGGGAGTAGGCAATCAGCCCCAGCATTTT. Translation gives CASSKLGKGVGNQPQHF.

The J gene is TRBJ2-7, the V gene TRBV5-6; 9 bases fit TRBD1. V dropped 5 bases and J dropped 5; count of bases not matched to a gene: 5. Germline-derived CDR1 and CDR2 are SGHDT and YYEEEE. The CDR3 covers 13 residues. The DNA of the CDR3 is TGTGCCAGCAGAGTACAGGGGGCCCACGAGCAGTACTTC. The encoded protein is CASRVQGAHEQYF.

The J gene is TRBJ1-1, the V gene TRBV28; possible D gene TRBD1, 5 bases. The CDR3 extends over 15 amino acids. Germline V CDR1 and CDR2: MDHEN, SYDVKM. The V end lost 5 bases, the J end lost 3 bases, and 16 bases lay between the germline ends. The CDR3 loop is CASSGGELLYTEAFF. The DNA for the CDR3 is TGTGCCAGCAGTGGGGGGGAGCTTTTGTACACTGAAGCTTTCTTT.

The table lists this clonotype with a few counts. The gene calls are TRBV28 and TRBJ1-6; D is perhaps TRBD1 (6 bases). The CDR3 is 12 amino acids. Trimming took 8 bases from V and 8 from J, leaving 10 bases between them. CDR1 and CDR2 (germline): MDHEN, SYDVKM. The DNA of the CDR3 is TGTGCCAGCGAGAGGGGGGATTCACCCCTCCACTTT. Protein product: CASERGDSPLHF.

The chain has TRBV6-2 or TRBV6-3 and TRBJ1-5; no clear D gene. The V gene's germline CDR1 is MNHEY and CDR2 SVGEGT. V lost 2 bases to trimming and J lost 6 bases, with 14 bases between them. This CDR3 comprises 15 residues. In DNA form, the CDR3 reads TGTGCCAGCAGTTACCCTACCCAGCGCCGTCAGCCCCAGCATTTT. This sequence encodes CASSYPTQRRQPQHF.

This chain uses TRBV28 with TRBJ2-1; D is ambiguous. Trimming took 2 bases from V and 7 from J, leaving 15 bases between them. The CDR3 covers 15 residues. In germline, CDR1 is MDHEN, CDR2 SYDVKM. The CDR3: CASSLRSGPMNEQFF. CDR3 bases: TGTGCCAGCAGTTTACGGTCAGGCCCAATGAATGAGCAGTTCTTC.

The CDR3 region has the DNA TGTGCCAGCAGTGAGAACACCTACGAGCAGTACTTC. Translating it yields CASSENTYEQYF. The V gene is TRBV2, the J gene TRBJ2-7; D uncertain. Trimming took 3 bases from V and 2 from J, leaving 5 bases between them. CDR3 size: 12 residues. Germline V gene sequence: CDR1 SNHLY, CDR2 FYNNEI.

V and J are TRBV28 and TRBJ2-2, with 9 bases identical to TRBD1. The V segment lost 3 bases and the J segment 3 bases; nucleotides outside the gene matches: 2. Germline V gene lookup returns CDR1 MDHEN and CDR2 SYDVKM. This CDR3 has 15 amino acids. CDR3 loop: CASSLGDRDTGELFF. The CDR3 nucleotides are TGTGCCAGCAGTTTGGGGGACAGGGACACCGGGGAGCTGTTTTTT.

The V gene is TRBV28, the J gene TRBJ2-7; D is uncertain. Germline CDR1 MDHEN, CDR2 SYDVKM. Deletions cut 1 base from V and 4 bases from J, with 11 bases between. This CDR3 has 14 residues. CDR3 in amino acids: CASSLSGSQYEQYF. DNA of the CDR3: TGTGCCAGCAGTTTATCGGGCAGCCAGTACGAGCAGTACTTC.

This rearrangement joins TRBV20-1 to TRBJ2-3, with D perhaps matching TRBD2 (6 bases). Trimming pared 1 base from V and 9 bases from J, leaving 23 bases between. Looked up from germline, CDR1 is DFQATT and CDR2 is SNEGSKA (reference sequence). The CDR3 is 16 amino acids. For the CDR3, the DNA is TGCAGTGCTAGAGGACCCGGGACTCCACTTTTAACCACGCAGTATTTT. Its translation: CSARGPGTPLLTTQYF.

This clonotype was counted a few times. V is TRBV20-1 and J is TRBJ1-1; D is uncertain. This CDR3 region has 13 residues. Germline V gives CDR1 DFQATT, CDR2 SNEGSKA (reference sequence). Trimming removed 6 bases from V and 5 bases from J, with 16 bases in between. The CDR3 nucleotides are TGCAGTGCACCCTCTGCCCTGCTAACTGAAGCTTTCTTT. It yields the protein CSAPSALLTEAFF.

J is TRBJ1-4 and V is TRBV29-1; possible D gene TRBD1, 6 bases. V lost 7 bases, J lost 6 bases, and 15 bases lay in between. Germline V gives CDR1 SQVTM, CDR2 ANQGSEA. The CDR3 runs to 13 residues. As DNA, the CDR3 is TGCAGCGCATCTAGGGGGTTGGATGAAAAACTGTTTTTT. Its protein product is CSASRGLDEKLFF.

The chain links TRBV12-3 or TRBV12-4 to TRBJ2-5, with unresolved D. V lost 5 bases and J lost 6, with 13 bases in between. CDR3 length: 13 amino acids. CDR3 region: CASSMEQRQTQYF. The CDR3 coding sequence is TGTGCCAGCAGTATGGAACAGAGACAGACCCAGTACTTC.

The CDR3 spells CASRRDRSSYEQYF. Here the CDR3 DNA reads TGTGCCAGCAGGAGGGACAGGTCCTCCTACGAGCAGTACTTC. The rearrangement links TRBV28 to TRBJ2-7; 8 bases agree with TRBD1. J lost 0 bases, V lost 6 bases, and 4 bases had no gene match. The CDR3 consists of 14 residues. In germline, CDR1 is MDHEN, CDR2 SYDVKM.

V gene TRBV18 combines with J gene TRBJ2-7; no firm D call. This CDR3 has 14 amino acids. V gave up 0 bases and J gave up 5 bases, with 11 bases separating them. Germline values: CDR1 KGHSH, CDR2 LQKENI. CDR3 coding DNA: TGTGCCAGCTCACCACCGGAGAAAAGGGACGAGCAGTACTTC. Translation: CASSPPEKRDEQYF.

The chain employs TRBV7-9 and TRBJ1-1; the D is unclear. The CDR3 is 13 residues long. V was pared by 6 bases and J by 4 bases, with 12 bases between. The germline V gene encodes CDR1 SEHNR and CDR2 FQNEAQ (reference sequence). This CDR3 reads CASRPAAGTEAFF. The CDR3 DNA is TGTGCCAGCAGACCCGCGGCGGGCACTGAAGCTTTCTTT.

V and J are TRBV20-1 and TRBJ2-1; D tentatively reads TRBD1 or TRBD2 (5 bases each). V lost 1 base to trimming and J lost 10 bases, with 17 bases between them. The length of the CDR3 is 14 residues. Germline V gene sequence: CDR1 DFQATT, CDR2 SNEGSKA (reference sequence). The CDR3 loop reads CSARATGTAREQFF. The CDR3 DNA reads TGCAGTGCTAGAGCTACCGGGACCGCGCGGGAGCAGTTCTTC.

This clonotype came up a few times. The chain has TRBV6-5 and TRBJ2-7; TRBD2 aligns across 8 bases. After removal of 2 bases from V and 4 bases from J, the junction contained 7 bases not matched to a gene. Germline CDR1 and CDR2: MNHEY and SVGAGI. The CDR3 is made up of 15 amino acids. The CDR3: CASSYNQLAAYEQYF. Here the CDR3 DNA reads TGTGCCAGCAGTTACAACCAACTAGCGGCTTACGAGCAGTACTTC.

This clonotype occurred a few times. This chain joins TRBV19 and TRBJ2-7; D is unclear. V was shortened by 3 bases and J by 6 bases, with 18 bases between the two germline ends. Germline CDR1 LNHDA, CDR2 SQIVND (reference sequence). The CDR3 loop spans 15 amino acids. The CDR3 sequence: CASSMDDGPSLEQYF. The CDR3 DNA is TGTGCCAGTAGTATGGACGACGGCCCTTCTCTCGAGCAGTACTTC. The full variable domain, with the rest looked up from reference TRBV19 and TRBJ2-7, is DGGITQSPKYLFRKEGQNVTLSCEQNLNHDAMYWYRQDPGQGLRLIYYSQIVNDFQKGDIAEGYSVSREKKESFPLTVTSAQKNPTAFYLCASSMDDGPSLEQYFGPGTRLTVT.

The CDR3 DNA sequence: TGCGCCAGCATATCGGAGGGGTGGAATGAGCAGTTCTTC. This gives the protein CASISEGWNEQFF. The chain uses TRBV5-1 and TRBJ2-1, with D possibly being TRBD2 (6 bases). The V gene lost 6 bases and the J gene lost 7 bases, with 14 bases spanning the gap. Germline-derived CDR1 and CDR2 are SGHRS and YFSETQ. This CDR3 contains 13 residues.

DNA for the CDR3: TGTGCCAGCAGGCCGGGACAGGGTCGTAAGGAGCAGTACTTC. Its protein is CASRPGQGRKEQYF. The J gene is TRBJ2-7, the V gene TRBV28, with TRBD1 matching 9 bases. Per germline, CDR1 MDHEN and CDR2 SYDVKM. Trimming cost V 6 bases and J 7 bases; bases outside gene matches: 10. The CDR3 covers 14 residues. Looking up the rest from reference TRBV28 and TRBJ2-7 gives the full variable domain: DVKVTQSSRYLVKRTGEKVFLECVQDMDHENMFWYRQDPGLGLRLIYFSYDVKMKEKGDIPEGYSVSREKKERFSLILESASTNQTSMYLCASRPGQGRKEQYFGPGTRLTVT.

The chain carries TRBV12-3 or TRBV12-4 and TRBJ2-3; 12 bases map to TRBD2. The CDR3 runs 17 residues. The trim removed 0 bases at V and 4 bases at J, leaving 5 bases unmatched. The CDR3 is CASSLARTSGVPDTQYF. The CDR3, as DNA: TGTGCCAGCAGTTTAGCGCGGACTAGCGGGGTTCCAGATACGCAGTATTTT.

This chain connects TRBV6-1 to TRBJ1-5; D gene unclear. Germline V CDR1 and CDR2: MNHNS, SASEGT. This CDR3 spans 13 amino acids. The CDR3 coding sequence is TGTGCAAGCGAACCGGGTCGCAATCAGCCCCAGCATTTT. Amino acid sequence: CASEPGRNQPQHF.

The J gene is TRBJ2-2, the V gene TRBV24-1; TRBD1 is a possible D gene (6 bases). The CDR3 has 19 residues. V was clipped by 3 bases and J by 7 bases, with 26 bases between them. From germline, CDR1 is KGHDR and CDR2 SFDVKD. The CDR3 protein is CATSDQDSLQASGGGELFF. DNA of the CDR3: TGTGCCACCAGTGATCAGGACAGCCTCCAGGCCTCTGGCGGCGGGGAGCTGTTTTTT.

The chain carries TRBV28 and TRBJ2-7; D may be TRBD1 (6 bases). This CDR3 comprises 15 residues. Germline values: CDR1 MDHEN, CDR2 SYDVKM. V gave up 6 bases and J gave up 6 bases, with 21 bases separating them. The CDR3 is CASSTQLVGAAEQYF. The CDR3 nucleotides read TGTGCCAGCAGCACCCAACTGGTGGGGGCCGCCGAGCAGTACTTC.